This TCR beta chain was profiled in a study of blood T cell repertoires in COVID-19. Produced via immunoSEQ multiplex PCR; TCRdb's table is partial and in-frame only. The profile shows roughly 300,000 clones, around 87% of them singletons. The V end was cut by 3 bases, the J end by 3 bases, with 11 bases between. The germline gives CDR1 LGHNA, CDR2 YSLEER. The CDR3 covers 14 residues. This clone was seen a few times. The material sequenced was peripheral blood. The V and J genes are TRBV4-3 and TRBJ1-1; weak D call: TRBD1 (6 bases). This receptor was obtained from a woman aged 50 to 65 who had recovered from COVID-19. The CDR3 sequence: CASSHSDRYTEAFF. As DNA, the CDR3 is TGCGCCAGCAGCCACTCCGACAGGTACACTGAAGCTTTCTTT.